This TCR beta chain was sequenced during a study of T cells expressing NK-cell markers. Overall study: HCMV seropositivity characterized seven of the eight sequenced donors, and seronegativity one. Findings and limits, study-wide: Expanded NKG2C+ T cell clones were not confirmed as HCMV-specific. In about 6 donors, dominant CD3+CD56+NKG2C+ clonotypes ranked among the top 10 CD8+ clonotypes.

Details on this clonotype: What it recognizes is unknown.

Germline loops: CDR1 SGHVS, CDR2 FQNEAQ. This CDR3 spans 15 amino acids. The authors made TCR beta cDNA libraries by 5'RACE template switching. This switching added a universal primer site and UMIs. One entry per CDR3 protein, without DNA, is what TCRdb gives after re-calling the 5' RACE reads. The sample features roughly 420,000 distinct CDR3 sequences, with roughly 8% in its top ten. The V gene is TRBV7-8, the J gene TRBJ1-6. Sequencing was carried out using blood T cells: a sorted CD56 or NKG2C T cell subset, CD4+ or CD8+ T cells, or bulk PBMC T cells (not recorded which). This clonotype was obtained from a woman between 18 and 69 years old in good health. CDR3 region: CASSLEGNTNSPLHF.